This T cell receptor beta chain was sequenced for a study of T-cell memory formation after mild COVID-19. Study-level findings and limits: CM and EM subsets held most contracting CD4+ clones; EMRA held CD8+ ones.

Sample barcodes and UMIs were carried by the TCR alpha and TCR beta cDNA libraries that 5'RACE generated with constant-segment primers. TCRdb processed the 5' RACE reads anew with MiXCR; each CDR3 protein has one entry. The sample holds about 100,000 distinct CDR3 sequences; approximately 14% are singletons and the top ten take about 39%. V dropped 1 base and J dropped 5; count of bases not matched to a gene: 10. CDR1 and CDR2 from the germline V gene are MGHRA and YSYEKL. The CDR3 has 17 amino acids. A word on this clonotype: Antigen specificity is unknown.

The origin of this receptor is a man younger than 30 who had mild COVID-19 (a few samples of this study predate the infection). Cell type and time point are not known. The sequenced sample was PBMCs or a T cell subset sorted from them (not recorded which). This chain links TRBV4-1 with TRBJ2-1, with 8 positions matching TRBD2. CDR3 residues: CASSQGSTGGPHNEQFF. CDR3 DNA: TGCGCCAGCAGCCAAGGTTCGACGGGGGGGCCTCACAATGAGCAGTTCTTC.